This T cell receptor (beta chain) comes out of a study of early T cells in non-severe SARS-CoV-2 infection. TCRdb recomputed calls from the 5' RACE reads with MiXCR, one row per CDR3 protein. The sample has 55,000 to 65,000 distinct CDR3 sequences; roughly a tenth are singletons. The length of the CDR3 is 17 residues. The junction had 13 bases not matched to a gene; V was cut back by 5 bases and J by 8 bases. Germline V lookup: CDR1 SGHTA, CDR2 FQGNSA. Material: whole blood. This rearrangement joins TRBV7-2 to TRBJ2-1; 12 bases are shared with TRBD2. This receptor was obtained from an adult who was a healthcare worker with PCR-confirmed SARS-CoV-2 infection or an uninfected control (not recorded which). CDR3 region: CASSISRWTSGIHEQFF. The CDR3 nucleotides read TGTGCCAGCAGCATAAGCCGGTGGACTAGCGGGATCCATGAGCAGTTCTTC.